These 17 T cell receptor beta chains were all obtained from the same sample, sequenced in a study of tumor-infiltrating lymphocytes in oesophageal squamous cell carcinoma. TCRdb re-called the PCR reads through MiXCR, storing one row per CDR3 protein. The repertoire consists of more than 9,500 distinct CDR3 sequences, with around 51% occurring once and the leading ten covering approximately 26%. Material: esophageal tumor tissue. Receptors originate from a male donor with esophageal squamous cell carcinoma.

This clonotype was detected only a few times. The CDR3 sequence: CASTADRDYNEQFF. The CDR3 coding sequence is TGTGCCAGCACCGCGGACAGGGACTACAATGAGCAGTTCTTC. The genes are TRBV7-2 and TRBJ2-1; TRBD1 aligns across 8 bases. The CDR3 covers 14 residues. V trimming: 7 bases; J trimming: 3 bases; junction bases outside the gene matches: 5. The germline CDR1 and CDR2 sequences are SGHTA and FQGNSA.

This clonotype has only a few counts. The chain employs TRBV7-6 and TRBJ2-3, with D possibly TRBD2 on 6 matching bases. The V gene's germline CDR1 is SGHVS and CDR2 FNYEAQ. The CDR3 loop spans 15 amino acids. V was cut by 0 bases and J by 3 bases, with 10 bases left in between. CDR3 amino acids: CASSLAGGSTDTQYF. CDR3 in DNA: TGTGCCAGCAGCTTAGCGGGAGGAAGTACAGATACGCAGTATTTT.

In its sample, this clonotype ranks as medium-sized. The gene calls are TRBV11-3 and TRBJ2-5; 8 bases agree with TRBD1. The CDR3 extends over 14 amino acids. CDR1 and CDR2 (germline): SGHNT, YENEEA. Trimming cost V 5 bases and J 4 bases; bases outside gene matches: 6. CDR3 coding DNA: TGTGCCAGCAGCCCTGGACAGGGAAGAGAGACCCAGTACTTC. Its protein is CASSPGQGRETQYF.

The chain combines TRBV7-2 with TRBJ2-1; D ambiguous. CDR1 SGHTA and CDR2 FQGNSA come from the germline V gene. The CDR3 spans 14 residues. V lost 1 base and J lost 1, with 5 bases in between. The DNA of the CDR3 is TGTGCCAGCAGCTTAGGGCTGTCCTACAATGAGCAGTTCTTC. Translation: CASSLGLSYNEQFF.

The V gene is TRBV6-1, the J gene TRBJ2-4; unclear D gene. The J call may be mistaken, given a closer DNA end match to TRBJ2-1. The germline gives CDR1 MNHNS, CDR2 SASEGT. The CDR3 is 14 residues long. CDR3 in amino acids: CASSDGVSYNEQFF. Here the CDR3 DNA reads TGTGCCAGCAGTGATGGTGTGTCCTACAATGAGCAGTTCTTC.

The table lists this clonotype with many counts. The chain is built from TRBV11-2 and TRBJ2-3; 13 nucleotides line up with TRBD2. Losses at the gene ends were 5 bases for V and 1 base for J; bases not matched to a gene: 9. Per germline, CDR1 SGHAT and CDR2 FQNNGV. The length of the CDR3 is 18 residues. The CDR3 nucleotides read TGTGCCAGCAGCCGCCGGACTAGCGGGAGTTCAGGCACAGATACGCAGTATTTT. It is translated as CASSRRTSGSSGTDTQYF.

In this sample, this clonotype turned up many times. The J gene is TRBJ2-1, the V gene TRBV2; D gene unclear. Germline V gene sequence: CDR1 SNHLY, CDR2 FYNNEI. The CDR3 consists of 15 residues. V was trimmed by 4 bases and J by 7 bases, leaving 17 bases between them. The CDR3 DNA is TGTGCCAGCAGTGGGCCAATAGGAAGGGTGAATGAGCAGTTCTTC. Encoded protein: CASSGPIGRVNEQFF.

V gene TRBV30 combines with J gene TRBJ2-5; maybe TRBD2 (6 bases). This CDR3 spans 16 amino acids. The V gene lost 1 base and the J gene lost 1 base, with 16 bases spanning the gap. Germline CDR1 GTSNPN, CDR2 SVGIG (reference sequence). CDR3 in amino acids: CAWSAGIGGTQETQYF. As DNA, the CDR3 is TGTGCCTGGAGTGCGGGAATAGGCGGGACCCAAGAGACCCAGTACTTC.

In this sample, this clonotype is large (0.1 to 1%). J is TRBJ2-7 and V is TRBV7-2; 7 bases map to TRBD1. Germline CDR1 is SGHTA and CDR2 is FQGNSA. CDR3 length: 13 amino acids. With 5 bases clipped from V and 3 bases from J, the junction kept 4 bases outside the gene matches. The CDR3 coding sequence is TGTGCCAGCAGCATCGACAGGGTCTACGAGCAGTACTTC. Its translation: CASSIDRVYEQYF. The whole variable domain, remainder taken from reference TRBV7-2 and TRBJ2-7, is GAGVSQSPSNKVTEKGKDVELRCDPISGHTALYWYRQSLGQGLEFLIYFQGNSAPDKSGLPSDRFSAERTGGSVSTLTIQRTQQEDSAVYLCASSIDRVYEQYFGPGTRLTVT.

This clonotype was counted only a few times. This may be a read error, as it is one base from a much larger clone. This chain connects TRBV28 to TRBJ2-3; maybe TRBD2 (6 bases). TRBJ2-7 explains the end of the DNA better; the J call may be wrong. This CDR3 is 14 amino acids long. Germline V gene sequence: CDR1 MDHEN, CDR2 SYDVKM. CDR3 DNA: TGTGCCAGCAGTTTAGGGGGGTACGTCAATGAGCAGTACTTC. Its translation is CASSLGGYVNEQYF.

This clonotype has just one count. This chain connects TRBV5-1 to TRBJ1-1; the D gene is possibly TRBD1 (5 bases). Trimming took off 2 bases at V and 0 bases at J, with 8 bases between the two ends. Germline-derived CDR1 and CDR2 are SGHRS and YFSETQ. This CDR3 comprises 14 residues. This chain's CDR3 is CASSFGGMNTEAFF. CDR3 nucleotides: TGCGCCAGCAGCTTTGGGGGGATGAACACTGAAGCTTTCTTT.

By share, this clonotype counts as medium-sized. The chain recombines TRBV6-1 with TRBJ2-7, with D maybe TRBD1 (5 bases). V lost 6 bases to trimming and J lost 2 bases, with 8 bases between them. This CDR3 contains 12 residues. In germline, CDR1 is MNHNS, CDR2 SASEGT. CDR3 amino acids: CASSRATYEQYF. The DNA for the CDR3 is TGTGCCAGCAGCAGGGCCACCTACGAGCAGTACTTC.

The rearrangement uses TRBV7-8 and TRBJ2-1; 8 bases match TRBD1. The J call may not be correct, given that the DNA end is closer to TRBJ2-7. The germline gives CDR1 SGHVS, CDR2 FQNEAQ. This CDR3 region has 12 residues. The CDR3 sequence: CASSLGTGEQYF. The CDR3, as DNA: TGTGCCAGCAGCTTAGGGACAGGGGAGCAGTACTTC.

This clonotype is termed large. The chain uses TRBV5-5 and TRBJ2-1; 7 nucleotides match TRBD2. The CDR3 covers 15 residues. CDR1 is SGHKS, CDR2 YYEKEE, per germline (reference sequence). The V gene end was trimmed by 4 bases and the J gene end by 8 bases; junction bases not matched to a gene: 12. As DNA, the CDR3 is TGTGCCAGCAGCCCCATTGGGCGGGAGAGGGATGAGCAGTTCTTC. The encoded protein is CASSPIGRERDEQFF.

Regarding this clonotype: Sequence at one end of the junction differs from germline and may be a read error. This rearrangement joins TRBV7-9 to TRBJ2-7, with no clear D. The CDR3 is 12 residues long. Germline V CDR1 and CDR2: SEHNR, FQNEAQ (reference sequence). The CDR3 sequence is CASSLTDSPLHF. In DNA, the CDR3 is TGTGCCAGCAGCTTGACGGATTCACCCCTCCACTTC.

The chain employs TRBV7-8 and TRBJ2-1, with D possibly being TRBD2 (5 bases). Trimming removed 1 base at V and 4 bases at J, with 8 bases between. The CDR3 length is 14 residues. Germline CDR1 and CDR2: SGHVS and FQNEAQ. CDR3 loop: CASSLVSVYNEQFF. DNA of the CDR3: TGTGCCAGCAGCTTAGTTAGCGTATACAATGAGCAGTTCTTC.

The V and J genes are TRBV7-2 and TRBJ1-2; 8 positions agree with TRBD1. J gave up 6 bases and V 0 bases, and 6 bases lay outside the gene matches. Germline values: CDR1 SGHTA, CDR2 FQGNSA. CDR3 length: 15 amino acids. This CDR3 reads CASSLAQGASDGYTF. The CDR3, as DNA: TGTGCCAGCAGCTTAGCTCAGGGGGCGTCTGATGGCTACACCTTC.